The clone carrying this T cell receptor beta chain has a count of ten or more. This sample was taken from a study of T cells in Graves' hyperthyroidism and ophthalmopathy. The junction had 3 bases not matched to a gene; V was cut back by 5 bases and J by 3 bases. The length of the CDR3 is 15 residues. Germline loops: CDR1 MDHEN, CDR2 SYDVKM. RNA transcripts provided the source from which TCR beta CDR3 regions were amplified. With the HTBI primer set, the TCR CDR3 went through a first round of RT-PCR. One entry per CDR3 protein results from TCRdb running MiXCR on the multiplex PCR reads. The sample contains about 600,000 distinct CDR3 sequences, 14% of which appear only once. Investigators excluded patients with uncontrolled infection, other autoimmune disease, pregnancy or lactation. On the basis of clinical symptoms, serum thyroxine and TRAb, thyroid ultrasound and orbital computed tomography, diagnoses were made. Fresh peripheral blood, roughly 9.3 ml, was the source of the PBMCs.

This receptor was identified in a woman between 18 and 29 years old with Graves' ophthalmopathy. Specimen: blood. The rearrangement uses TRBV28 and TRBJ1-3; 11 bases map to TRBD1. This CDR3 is CASSPGTGGGNTIYF. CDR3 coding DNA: TGTGCCAGCAGTCCCGGGACAGGGGGTGGAAACACCATATATTTT.